The 25 T cell receptor beta chains below come from one sample, sequenced in a study of radiation and T cells in renal cell carcinoma. Time point: baseline pretreatment blood. Indicated treatment: 15 Gy SBRT to primary tumor, nephrectomy 4 weeks later. Generated by immunoSEQ multiplex PCR, the TCRdb table keeps only in-frame clones and is missing some. The sample holds about 150,000 clones, around 89% seen once. The sample was blood, taken from a patient whose treatment included radiotherapy and nephrectomy. The source of these receptors is a woman in her 70s with renal cell carcinoma.

This rearrangement joins TRBV7-3 to TRBJ2-2; D remains unclear. V was pared by 4 bases and J by 4 bases, with 4 bases between. Looked up from germline, CDR1 is SGHTA and CDR2 is FQGTGA. This CDR3 contains 12 residues. The CDR3 DNA reads TGTGCCAGCAGCTCCTCCACCGGGGAGCTGTTTTTT. This encodes CASSSSTGELFF.

The J gene is TRBJ2-5, the V gene TRBV28, with D possibly being TRBD1 (8 bases). V dropped 6 bases and J dropped 5 bases, with 19 bases sitting between them. The CDR3 loop spans 15 amino acids. CDR1 and CDR2 (germline): MDHEN, SYDVKM. CDR3 amino acids: CASSPNHRGGETQYF. The CDR3 DNA reads TGTGCCAGCAGCCCCAACCACAGGGGGGGGGAGACCCAGTACTTC. The full variable domain, completed using reference TRBV28 and TRBJ2-5, is DVKVTQSSRYLVKRTGEKVFLECVQDMDHENMFWYRQDPGLGLRLIYFSYDVKMKEKGDIPEGYSVSREKKERFSLILESASTNQTSMYLCASSPNHRGGETQYFGPGTRLLVL.

This clone was recorded only once. The chain joins TRBV5-1 to TRBJ2-2; possibly TRBD1 for D (5 bases). This CDR3 is built from 15 residues. The germline gives CDR1 SGHRS, CDR2 YFSETQ. V lost 0 bases, J lost 4 bases, and 10 bases lay in between. DNA for the CDR3: TGCGCCAGCAGCTTGGGCCAGGGTGTCACCGGGGAGCTGTTTTTT. This sequence encodes CASSLGQGVTGELFF.

The chain employs TRBV7-2 and TRBJ2-7; D remains unclear. The CDR3 contains 13 residues. The ends were cut back, 3 bases at V and 2 bases at J, with 8 bases in the middle. Germline CDR1 and CDR2: SGHTA and FQGNSA. The CDR3 reads CASSLVNTYEQYF. The CDR3 nucleotides are TGTGCCAGCAGCTTGGTCAATACCTACGAGCAGTACTTC.

This clone showed up just a few times. The rearrangement links TRBV19 to TRBJ1-1; D might be TRBD1 (5 bases). The CDR3 is made up of 14 amino acids. Germline V lookup: CDR1 LNHDA, CDR2 SQIVND (reference sequence). The germline V and J ends were trimmed by 0 bases and 4 bases, with 9 bases remaining between them. CDR3: CASSIEWGSTEAFF. The DNA of the CDR3 is TGTGCCAGTAGTATAGAGTGGGGGAGCACTGAAGCTTTCTTT.

The chain is built from TRBV7-3 and TRBJ2-1, with D unclear. The V end lost 1 base, the J end lost 10 bases, and 11 bases lay between the germline ends. Germline CDR1 reads SGHTA; CDR2 reads FQGTGA. The CDR3 spans 13 residues. The CDR3 sequence is CASSLIPASEQFF. In nucleotides, the CDR3 is TGTGCCAGCAGCTTAATTCCCGCCTCGGAGCAGTTCTTC. Full variable domain (missing parts from reference TRBV7-3 and TRBJ2-1): GAGVSQTPSNKVTEKGKYVELRCDPISGHTALYWYRQSLGQGPEFLIYFQGTGAADDSGLPNDRFFAVRPEGSVSTLKIQRTERGDSAVYLCASSLIPASEQFFGPGTRLTVL.

This clone was seen only once. The V and J genes are TRBV30 and TRBJ1-6, with TRBD1 matching 7 bases. After removal of 3 bases from V and 4 bases from J, the junction contained 3 bases not matched to a gene. Germline-derived CDR1 and CDR2 are GTSNPN and SVGIG (reference sequence). The CDR3 consists of 14 residues. Here the CDR3 reads CAWRGQTYNSPLHF. The CDR3 nucleotides read TGTGCCTGGAGGGGACAGACGTATAATTCACCCCTCCACTTT. The whole variable domain, filled in from reference TRBV30 and TRBJ1-6, reads SQTIHQWPATLVQPVGSPLSLECTVEGTSNPNLYWYRQAAGRGLQLLFYSVGIGQISSEVPQNLSASRPQDRQFILSSKKLLLSDSGFYLCAWRGQTYNSPLHFGNGTRLTVT.

This clone was seen once. The genes are TRBV27 and TRBJ1-5; a weak D match, TRBD1 (5 bases). This CDR3 has 15 residues. With 2 bases removed from V and 5 bases from J, the gap between germline ends came to 13 bases. Germline V gene sequence: CDR1 MNHEY, CDR2 SMNVEV (reference sequence). CDR3 nucleotides: TGTGCCAGCAGTTTAGCGGGGGTAGGGTATCAGCCCCAGCATTTT. Its protein is CASSLAGVGYQPQHF.

This chain joins TRBV5-1 and TRBJ1-2; perhaps TRBD1 as D (5 bases). Trimming stripped 0 bases from V and 8 bases from J, with 11 bases between. Germline V gene sequence: CDR1 SGHRS, CDR2 YFSETQ. The CDR3 contains 13 residues. DNA for the CDR3: TGCGCCAGCAGCTTGGGGGACGACCCCGGCTACACCTTC. This gives the protein CASSLGDDPGYTF.

The chain joins TRBV28 to TRBJ2-3; 9 bases match TRBD1. V shed 6 bases, J shed 4 bases, and the junction held 8 bases outside the gene matches. Germline V gene lookup returns CDR1 MDHEN and CDR2 SYDVKM. The length of the CDR3 is 15 residues. CDR3 sequence reads: CASREGTGFADTQYF. In DNA, the CDR3 is TGTGCCAGCAGAGAAGGGACAGGGTTTGCAGATACGCAGTATTTT. The variable domain in full, completed from reference TRBV28 and TRBJ2-3, reads DVKVTQSSRYLVKRTGEKVFLECVQDMDHENMFWYRQDPGLGLRLIYFSYDVKMKEKGDIPEGYSVSREKKERFSLILESASTNQTSMYLCASREGTGFADTQYFGPGTRLTVL.

The J gene is TRBJ2-3, the V gene TRBV29-1; possibly TRBD2 for D (7 bases). The CDR3 contains 13 residues. CDR1 SQVTM and CDR2 ANQGSEA come from the germline V gene. V lost 6 bases and J lost 7, with 17 bases in between. The CDR3, as DNA: TGCAGCGTCCCCCTGGGGGGGGCGAATACGCAGTATTTT. Amino acid sequence: CSVPLGGANTQYF.

In its sample, this clone was seen once. J is TRBJ1-2 and V is TRBV28; D might be TRBD1 (5 bases). V lost 5 bases to trimming and J lost 3 bases, with 13 bases between them. This CDR3 comprises 14 residues. Per germline, CDR1 MDHEN and CDR2 SYDVKM. DNA for the CDR3: TGTGCCAGCAGTAAGGGACTGAGGTACTATGGCTACACCTTC. This encodes CASSKGLRYYGYTF.

The chain combines TRBV18 with TRBJ2-7; 12 bases map to TRBD2. Per germline, CDR1 KGHSH and CDR2 LQKENI. The CDR3 extends over 16 amino acids. Trimming took 3 bases from V and 0 from J; bases not matched to a gene: 3. The CDR3 DNA follows: TGTGCCAGCTCACCCGGGACTAGCGGGTTCTCCTACGAGCAGTACTTC. Its translation is CASSPGTSGFSYEQYF.

The V and J genes are TRBV28 and TRBJ1-2; D call uncertain. V was pared by 3 bases and J by 4 bases, with 18 bases between. This CDR3 comprises 16 residues. Germline V lookup: CDR1 MDHEN, CDR2 SYDVKM. Here the CDR3 reads CASSLPQARDLYGYTF. In DNA form, the CDR3 reads TGTGCCAGCAGTTTGCCTCAAGCGCGGGATCTCTATGGCTACACCTTC.

This chain links TRBV7-9 with TRBJ1-1, with 11 bases fitting TRBD1. The CDR3 extends over 17 amino acids. Germline values: CDR1 SEHNR, CDR2 FQNEAQ (reference sequence). The V gene end was trimmed by 4 bases and the J gene end by 0 bases; junction bases not matched to a gene: 7. The CDR3 nucleotides read TGTGCCAGCAGCTCCGGACAGGGGGCCTCAATGAACACTGAAGCTTTCTTT. It codes for CASSSGQGASMNTEAFF. Full variable domain (missing parts from reference TRBV7-9 and TRBJ1-1): DTGVSQNPRHKITKRGQNVTFRCDPISEHNRLYWYRQTLGQGPEFLTYFQNEAQLEKSRLLSDRFSAERPKGSFSTLEIQRTEQGDSAMYLCASSSGQGASMNTEAFFGQGTRLTVV.

The chain carries TRBV9 and TRBJ2-1; the D is unclear. Trimming stripped 2 bases from V and 5 bases from J, with 14 bases between. CDR3 length equals 15 residues. Germline CDR1 and CDR2: SGDLS and YYNGEE. The CDR3 nucleotides read TGTGCCAGCAGCGTCAGTTCCCACTGGAACAATGAGCAGTTCTTC. Amino acids: CASSVSSHWNNEQFF.

The chain employs TRBV5-4 and TRBJ1-2; D remains unclear. The CDR3 sequence is 14 residues long. CDR1 and CDR2 from the germline V gene are SGHNT and YYREEE (reference sequence). V was cut by 0 bases and J by 2 bases, with 8 bases left in between. The CDR3 DNA sequence: TGTGCCAGCAGCTTGGAGGCCTCAAACTATGGCTACACCTTC. It translates to CASSLEASNYGYTF.

The chain couples TRBV4-2 to TRBJ2-2; TRBD2 aligns across 9 bases. The CDR3 is made up of 17 amino acids. The V gene's germline CDR1 is LGHNA and CDR2 YNFKEQ. V dropped 1 base and J dropped 5; count of bases not matched to a gene: 8. The CDR3 DNA follows: TGTGCCAGCAGCCAAGGGGTGCGGGGGGGCCGTACCGGGGAGCTGTTTTTT. This gives the protein CASSQGVRGGRTGELFF.

This chain joins TRBV5-1 and TRBJ2-3; possible D gene TRBD1, 6 bases. CDR3 length equals 13 residues. Trimming shortened V by 4 bases and J by 6 bases, and 12 bases separated the two germline ends. Germline V lookup: CDR1 SGHRS, CDR2 YFSETQ. The CDR3 sequence is CASSPGARDTQYF. Here the CDR3 DNA reads TGCGCCAGCAGCCCAGGGGCCCGCGATACGCAGTATTTT.

CDR3 nucleotide sequence: TGTGCCAGCGGTTTAGGACAGGGTATGAATTCACCCCTCCACTTT. Translation: CASGLGQGMNSPLHF. The genes are TRBV6-1 and TRBJ1-6, with TRBD1 matching 8 bases. The CDR3 length is 15 residues. Germline V lookup: CDR1 MNHNS, CDR2 SASEGT. J was trimmed by 7 bases and V by 8 bases; bases with no gene match: 10.

The CDR3 sequence: CASTVRGGSYGYTF. CDR3 in DNA: TGTGCCAGCACGGTGCGGGGGGGGTCCTATGGCTACACCTTC. This chain links TRBV6-5 with TRBJ1-2; weak D call: TRBD1 (5 bases). The germline gives CDR1 MNHEY, CDR2 SVGAGI. The V and J ends lost 7 bases and 4 bases respectively, with 16 bases between them. The CDR3 is 14 amino acids.

This chain links TRBV7-6 with TRBJ1-1; D gene unclear. V was clipped by 5 bases and J by 3 bases, with 10 bases between them. This CDR3 contains 13 residues. From germline, CDR1 is SGHVS and CDR2 FNYEAQ. DNA of the CDR3: TGTGCCAGCAGCACAACCCGCGACACTGAAGCTTTCTTT. It specifies CASSTTRDTEAFF.

This chain joins TRBV6-1 and TRBJ1-5, with D perhaps TRBD1 (6 bases). The CDR3 is 14 residues long. V was cut by 2 bases and J by 5 bases, with 10 bases left in between. In germline, CDR1 is MNHNS, CDR2 SASEGT. The CDR3 region is CASSERRGDQPQHF. CDR3 nucleotide sequence: TGTGCCAGCAGTGAACGGAGGGGGGATCAGCCCCAGCATTTT.

The chain has TRBV19 and TRBJ1-5; no firm D call. V was cut by 3 bases and J by 0 bases, with 6 bases left in between. Germline V gives CDR1 LNHDA, CDR2 SQIVND (reference sequence). CDR3 length: 14 residues. The CDR3 bases are TGTGCCAGTAGTATTACAAATAGCAATCAGCCCCAGCATTTT. This sequence encodes CASSITNSNQPQHF. The entire variable domain, with the rest obtained from reference TRBV19 and TRBJ1-5, is as follows: DGGITQSPKYLFRKEGQNVTLSCEQNLNHDAMYWYRQDPGQGLRLIYYSQIVNDFQKGDIAEGYSVSREKKESFPLTVTSAQKNPTAFYLCASSITNSNQPQHFGDGTRLSIL.

The chain recombines TRBV29-1 with TRBJ1-5; no definite D call. V was pared by 4 bases and J by 1 base, with 14 bases between. This CDR3 comprises 15 residues. In germline, CDR1 is SQVTM, CDR2 ANQGSEA. The CDR3 spells CSVAGGHGSNQPQHF. In nucleotides, the CDR3 is TGCAGCGTTGCCGGCGGGCACGGGAGCAATCAGCCCCAGCATTTT.